A single T cell receptor beta chain is shown here with its context. Antigen specificity is unknown. Healthy Russian Caucasian donors spanned ages about 6 to 100 years. Investigators took approximately 9.4 milliliters of peripheral blood from every donor. The data stem from a study of blood T cells in healthy people across ages. The study, taken as a whole, reports: Because donor CMV status was unknown, expanded clonotype changes were possibly confounded.

The CDR3 consists of 12 residues. The ends lost 4 bases at V and 7 bases at J; junction bases unmatched: 4. Germline CDR1 is SQVTM and CDR2 is ANQGSEA. Combining a sample-barcoded 5' primer with a J-beta primer mix, a second PCR ran for roughly 7 to 12 cycles. Unique molecular identifiers of 12 random nucleotides labeled each cDNA. MiXCR was run by TCRdb on the 5' RACE reads, yielding one entry per CDR3 protein. This sample has 1,800,000 or so distinct CDR3 sequences; approximately 39% occur once, and the top ten carry roughly 23%. J is TRBJ2-4 and V is TRBV29-1; 7 nucleotides align to TRBD1. The sequenced sample was blood. The receptor's source is a human donor in good health. The CDR3 spells CSVGDRDNIQYF. The CDR3 coding sequence is TGCAGCGTTGGGGACAGAGATAACATTCAGTACTTC. Based on the CDR3 plus reference TRBV29-1 and TRBJ2-4, the full variable domain is SAVISQKPSRDICQRGTSLTIQCQVDSQVTMMFWYRQQPGQSLTLIATANQGSEATYESGFVIDKFPISRPNLTFSTLTVSNMSPEDSSIYLCSVGDRDNIQYFGAGTRLSVL.